This T cell receptor (beta chain) comes out of a study of cytomegalovirus exposure and HLA in healthy donors. A multiplex PCR was run with 60 Vbeta primers and 13 Jbeta primers. Generated by immunoSEQ multiplex PCR, the TCRdb table keeps only in-frame clones and is missing some. The table lists roughly 150,000 clones, over 75% of them singletons. A word on this clone: Its antigen is as yet unknown.

The CDR3 covers 13 residues. The V gene's germline CDR1 is SSHAT and CDR2 FNYEAQ (reference sequence). Trimming removed 3 bases from V and 5 bases from J, with 8 bases in between. Study-wide results and caveats: The likely explanation for a cluster of highly shared sequence variants was sequencing artifact.

The chain recombines TRBV7-7 with TRBJ2-1; D remains unclear. Sequenced input: PBMCs. This clonotype was sampled from a male donor in good health and CMV-seronegative. The CDR3 bases are TGTGCCAGCAGCTTGGGCACCAACAATGAGCAGTTCTTC. It translates to CASSLGTNNEQFF.